A selection of T cell receptor beta chains follows, all from one sample in a study of T cell responses to AZD1222 COVID-19 vaccine. Using immunoSEQ multiplex PCR, the repertoire was profiled, and TCRdb retains in-frame clones only, with some absent. This table has about 120,000 clones, more than 85% appearing once. This material consisted of peripheral blood, taken on day 0 of AZD1222 vaccination. Source of these receptors: an adult in good health. CDR3s include the opening cysteine and the closing phenylalanine or tryptophan. The D gene is left open where the match is weak. Only part of the rows carry a size: once, few, many, or a class if the clone is expanded.

abundance: once
d_gene: .
v_gene: TRBV5-1
j_gene: TRBJ1-4
CDR3aa: CASSLVTGLTGEKLFF
CDR3nt: TGCGCCAGCAGCTTGGTAACAGGCTTAACCGGTGAAAAACTGTTTTTT

abundance: .
d_gene: .
v_gene: TRBV11-1
j_gene: TRBJ2-5
CDR3aa: CASSQRGPIQETQYF
CDR3nt: TGTGCCAGCAGCCAGAGAGGTCCAATCCAAGAGACCCAGTACTTC

abundance: .
d_gene: TRBD1
v_gene: TRBV18
j_gene: TRBJ1-2
CDR3aa: CASSGTGRYGYTF
CDR3nt: TGTGCCAGCTCAGGGACAGGTCGTTATGGCTACACCTTC

abundance: .
d_gene: .
v_gene: TRBV5-1
j_gene: TRBJ2-1
CDR3aa: CASSLVSPPSYNEQFF
CDR3nt: TGCGCCAGCAGCTTAGTTAGCCCGCCCTCCTACAATGAGCAGTTCTTC

abundance: .
d_gene: .
v_gene: TRBV28
j_gene: TRBJ2-5
CDR3aa: CASSLYGLKETQYF
CDR3nt: TGTGCCAGCAGTTTATATGGCCTCAAAGAGACCCAGTACTTC

abundance: .
d_gene: TRBD2
v_gene: TRBV7-3
j_gene: TRBJ2-3
CDR3aa: CASSLHGGSSDTQYF
CDR3nt: TGTGCCAGCAGCTTACACGGCGGGAGCTCAGATACGCAGTATTTT

abundance: .
d_gene: .
v_gene: TRBV19
j_gene: TRBJ2-7
CDR3aa: CASSLDVRGEQYF
CDR3nt: TGTGCCAGTAGCCTTGACGTTCGGGGCGAGCAGTACTTC

abundance: .
d_gene: .
v_gene: TRBV27
j_gene: TRBJ2-2
CDR3aa: CASSFRSTNTGELFF
CDR3nt: TGTGCCAGCAGTTTCAGGTCCACGAACACCGGGGAGCTGTTTTTT

abundance: .
d_gene: .
v_gene: TRBV15
j_gene: TRBJ2-7
CDR3aa: CATSRVGGEQYF
CDR3nt: TGTGCCACCAGCCGGGTTGGCGGCGAGCAGTACTTC

abundance: .
d_gene: TRBD2
v_gene: TRBV28
j_gene: TRBJ2-5
CDR3aa: CASSPGKGLVGWETQYF
CDR3nt: TGTGCCAGCAGCCCAGGGAAGGGACTAGTAGGTTGGGAGACCCAGTACTTC

abundance: once
d_gene: TRBD1
v_gene: TRBV9
j_gene: TRBJ2-3
CDR3aa: CASSVVGQGVVDTQYF
CDR3nt: TGTGCCAGCAGCGTAGTGGGACAGGGGGTAGTAGATACGCAGTATTTT

abundance: .
d_gene: .
v_gene: TRBV30
j_gene: TRBJ2-6
CDR3aa: CAWRWVSGANVLTF
CDR3nt: TGTGCCTGGAGGTGGGTCTCTGGGGCCAACGTCCTGACTTTC

abundance: .
d_gene: TRBD2
v_gene: TRBV19
j_gene: TRBJ2-3
CDR3aa: CASNPGVAGGGDTQYF
CDR3nt: TGTGCCAGTAACCCGGGGGTAGCGGGAGGGGGAGATACGCAGTATTTT

abundance: .
d_gene: .
v_gene: TRBV30
j_gene: TRBJ1-1
CDR3aa: CAWRRDSNTEAFF
CDR3nt: TGTGCCTGGAGGAGGGACTCGAACACTGAAGCTTTCTTT

abundance: .
d_gene: .
v_gene: TRBV28
j_gene: TRBJ1-1
CDR3aa: CASSAWAGVGNTEAFF
CDR3nt: TGTGCCAGCAGTGCTTGGGCAGGGGTGGGGAACACTGAAGCTTTCTTT

abundance: .
d_gene: .
v_gene: TRBV7-2
j_gene: TRBJ1-3
CDR3aa: CASSQRQSSSGNTIYF
CDR3nt: TGTGCCAGCAGCCAAAGACAGTCGTCCTCTGGAAACACCATATATTTT

abundance: .
d_gene: TRBD2
v_gene: TRBV2
j_gene: TRBJ2-4
CDR3aa: CASRPGTSGRILAKNIQYF
CDR3nt: TGTGCCAGCAGACCCGGGACTAGCGGGAGAATTTTAGCCAAAAACATTCAGTACTTC

abundance: .
d_gene: .
v_gene: TRBV27
j_gene: TRBJ2-7
CDR3aa: CASSFLAKPYEQYF
CDR3nt: TGTGCCAGCAGTTTCTTAGCGAAACCCTACGAGCAGTACTTC

abundance: .
d_gene: .
v_gene: TRBV3-1/TRBV3-2
j_gene: TRBJ2-7
CDR3aa: CASSHFAGSYEQYF
CDR3nt: TGTGCCAGCAGCCACTTCGCGGGTTCCTACGAGCAGTACTTC

abundance: .
d_gene: .
v_gene: TRBV19
j_gene: TRBJ1-5
CDR3aa: CASSMTAYSNQPQHF
CDR3nt: TGTGCCAGTAGTATGACGGCCTATAGCAATCAGCCCCAGCATTTT

abundance: few
d_gene: TRBD2
v_gene: TRBV10-3
j_gene: TRBJ2-7
CDR3aa: CAIRERTSGNYEQYF
CDR3nt: TGTGCCATCAGAGAACGGACTAGCGGGAACTACGAGCAGTACTTC

abundance: .
d_gene: TRBD2
v_gene: TRBV9
j_gene: TRBJ2-1
CDR3aa: CASSVALAGGGDEQFF
CDR3nt: TGTGCCAGCAGCGTAGCTTTAGCGGGAGGAGGGGATGAGCAGTTCTTC

abundance: once
d_gene: .
v_gene: TRBV28
j_gene: TRBJ2-7
CDR3aa: CASSSPGTASYEQYF
CDR3nt: TGTGCCAGCAGTTCCCCCGGGACGGCCTCCTACGAGCAGTACTTC

abundance: .
d_gene: TRBD2
v_gene: TRBV11-2
j_gene: TRBJ2-1
CDR3aa: CASSLVVASGSHEQFF
CDR3nt: TGTGCCAGCAGCTTAGTAGTGGCTAGCGGGAGCCATGAGCAGTTCTTC

abundance: few
d_gene: TRBD2
v_gene: TRBV30
j_gene: TRBJ2-4
CDR3aa: CAWSVLAGVNQYF
CDR3nt: TGTGCCTGGAGTGTACTAGCGGGAGTTAATCAGTACTTC

abundance: .
d_gene: TRBD2
v_gene: TRBV28
j_gene: TRBJ2-5
CDR3aa: CASSLLTAGGETQYF
CDR3nt: TGTGCCAGCAGTCTATTGACAGCCGGGGGGGAGACCCAGTACTTC

abundance: once
d_gene: .
v_gene: TRBV15
j_gene: TRBJ2-1
CDR3aa: CATSREASRDGEQFF
CDR3nt: TGTGCCACCAGCAGAGAAGCGTCCCGGGACGGTGAGCAGTTCTTC

abundance: once
d_gene: .
v_gene: TRBV28
j_gene: TRBJ2-4
CDR3aa: CASSAVAKNIQYF
CDR3nt: TGTGCCAGCAGTGCAGTAGCCAAAAACATTCAGTACTTC

abundance: .
d_gene: TRBD1
v_gene: TRBV27
j_gene: TRBJ2-7
CDR3aa: CASSLRRSNRGPSQPYEQYF
CDR3nt: TGTGCCAGCAGTTTAAGAAGGTCGAACAGGGGGCCATCCCAGCCCTACGAGCAGTACTTC

abundance: few
d_gene: .
v_gene: TRBV19
j_gene: TRBJ1-1
CDR3aa: CASSRGMGTEAFF
CDR3nt: TGTGCCAGTAGTAGAGGCATGGGAACCGAAGCTTTCTTT

abundance: .
d_gene: TRBD2
v_gene: TRBV14
j_gene: TRBJ2-1
CDR3aa: CASSQELIAGNEQFF
CDR3nt: TGTGCCAGCAGCCAAGAGTTAATAGCGGGGAATGAGCAGTTCTTC

abundance: many
d_gene: TRBD2
v_gene: TRBV30
j_gene: TRBJ2-7
CDR3aa: CAWGTSGQQYF
CDR3nt: TGTGCCTGGGGGACTAGCGGGCAGCAGTACTTC

abundance: .
d_gene: TRBD1
v_gene: TRBV24-1
j_gene: TRBJ2-1
CDR3aa: CATSDVTGGAYNEQFF
CDR3nt: TGTGCCACCAGTGACGTGACAGGGGGCGCCTACAATGAGCAGTTCTTC

abundance: .
d_gene: .
v_gene: TRBV7-3
j_gene: TRBJ2-3
CDR3aa: CASSPYGSGQMTSTDTQYF
CDR3nt: TGTGCCAGCAGCCCTTACGGTTCGGGACAAATGACTAGCACAGATACGCAGTATTTT

abundance: .
d_gene: TRBD1
v_gene: TRBV3-1/TRBV3-2
j_gene: TRBJ2-7
CDR3aa: CASSHAGTGTYEQYF
CDR3nt: TGTGCCAGCAGCCATGCCGGGACAGGGACATACGAGCAGTACTTC

abundance: once
d_gene: .
v_gene: TRBV28
j_gene: TRBJ2-5
CDR3aa: CASSLKWQGKTQYF
CDR3nt: TGTGCCAGCAGTTTGAAATGGCAGGGGAAGACCCAGTACTTC

abundance: .
d_gene: .
v_gene: TRBV25-1
j_gene: TRBJ1-1
CDR3aa: CASSEYATEAFF
CDR3nt: TGTGCCAGCAGTGAATACGCCACTGAAGCTTTCTTT

abundance: .
d_gene: .
v_gene: TRBV7-2
j_gene: TRBJ1-5
CDR3aa: CASSLRGRSNQPQHF
CDR3nt: TGTGCCAGCAGCTTACGGGGGAGAAGCAATCAGCCCCAGCATTTT

abundance: .
d_gene: .
v_gene: TRBV27
j_gene: TRBJ1-6
CDR3aa: CASSFIGYSPLHF
CDR3nt: TGTGCCAGCAGTTTCATTGGGTATTCACCCCTCCACTTT

abundance: .
d_gene: TRBD1
v_gene: TRBV6-1
j_gene: TRBJ2-7
CDR3aa: CASSRDSTYEQYF
CDR3nt: TGTGCCAGCAGCCGGGACAGCACCTACGAGCAGTACTTC

abundance: .
d_gene: .
v_gene: TRBV20-1
j_gene: TRBJ1-2
CDR3aa: CSCARDYGYTF
CDR3nt: TGCTCCTGCGCTAGGGACTATGGCTACACCTTC

abundance: .
d_gene: .
v_gene: TRBV28
j_gene: TRBJ1-6
CDR3aa: CASSLSASNSPLHF
CDR3nt: TGTGCCAGCAGTTTATCGGCCTCTAATTCACCCCTCCACTTT

abundance: .
d_gene: TRBD2
v_gene: TRBV27
j_gene: TRBJ2-1
CDR3aa: CASSPGPSGSYNEQFF
CDR3nt: TGTGCCAGCAGTCCGGGCCCTAGCGGGAGTTACAATGAGCAGTTCTTC

abundance: .
d_gene: TRBD1
v_gene: TRBV5-1
j_gene: TRBJ2-1
CDR3aa: CASRLVGQNNEQFF
CDR3nt: TGCGCCAGCAGATTGGTGGGACAGAACAATGAGCAGTTCTTC